The 25 T cell receptor beta chains below all came from one sample that was sequenced in a study of cytomegalovirus exposure and HLA in healthy donors. The PCR ran on 60 Vbeta and 13 Jbeta primers. Here immunoSEQ multiplex PCR was the method, and the copy in TCRdb shows in-frame clones only, minus some. This table holds 87,000 or so clones, 6% to 9% found once. Sequenced input: PBMCs. Source of these receptors: a man aged 50 to 59 in good health and CMV-seronegative.

In its sample, this clone was seen a few times. This chain links TRBV2 with TRBJ1-4; TRBD1 matches 9 bases. Unmatched junction bases numbered 13, after V lost 2 bases and J lost 0 bases. In germline, CDR1 is SNHLY, CDR2 FYNNEI. This CDR3 comprises 20 residues. The CDR3: CASSELIRDRVIATNEKLFF. The CDR3 bases are TGTGCCAGCAGTGAACTTATCCGGGACAGGGTAATTGCAACTAATGAAAAACTGTTTTTT.

This clone was seen only a few times. The rearrangement uses TRBV7-9 and TRBJ2-1, with 8 bases aligning to TRBD2. Germline V gene lookup returns CDR1 SEHNR and CDR2 FQNEAQ (reference sequence). This CDR3 has 15 residues. Trimming took 7 bases from V and 6 from J; bases not matched to a gene: 11. CDR3 coding DNA: TGTGCCAGCACCCTAAGCGGGAGAGGGGTCAATGAGCAGTTCTTC. Translated, it gives CASTLSGRGVNEQFF.

The CDR3 here is CASSESGYGYTF. Written as DNA, the CDR3 is TGTGCCAGCAGTGAAAGCGGCTATGGCTACACCTTC. The chain employs TRBV6-5 and TRBJ1-2, with D unresolved. The CDR3 is 12 amino acids. V was clipped by 5 bases and J by 4 bases, with 8 bases between them. The germline CDR1 and CDR2 sequences are MNHEY and SVGAGI.

The chain uses TRBV7-9 and TRBJ1-5; 8 bases match TRBD1. CDR1 SEHNR and CDR2 FQNEAQ come from the germline V gene (reference sequence). The CDR3 covers 16 residues. With 0 bases clipped from V and 6 bases from J, the junction kept 7 bases outside the gene matches. CDR3 coding DNA: TGTGCCAGCAGCTTAGCGGGCAGGGGGCTTTTTCAGCCCCAGCATTTT. Translated, it gives CASSLAGRGLFQPQHF.

This clone was seen only a few times. The chain employs TRBV2 and TRBJ2-3, with a tentative D call TRBD2 (6 bases). V dropped 2 bases and J dropped 4 bases, with 16 bases sitting between them. The germline CDR1 and CDR2 sequences are SNHLY and FYNNEI. The CDR3 length is 16 residues. The CDR3 DNA is TGTGCCAGCAGTGAAACGTTCGGGAGTGGGGCAGATACGCAGTATTTT. This encodes CASSETFGSGADTQYF.

V gene TRBV2 combines with J gene TRBJ1-6; 8 positions match TRBD1. CDR1 SNHLY and CDR2 FYNNEI come from the germline V gene. The CDR3 loop spans 13 amino acids. J lost 9 bases, V lost 7 bases, and 5 bases had no gene match. For the CDR3, the DNA is TGTGCCAGCATGGCAGGGGGCAGTTCACCCCTCCACTTT. Encoded protein: CASMAGGSSPLHF. Combining the CDR3 with reference TRBV2 and TRBJ1-6 gives the whole variable domain EPEVTQTPSHQVTQMGQEVILRCVPISNHLYFYWYRQILGQKVEFLVSFYNNEISEKSEIFDDQFSVERPDGSNFTLKIRSTKLEDSAMYFCASMAGGSSPLHFGNGTRLTVT.

The CDR3, as DNA: TGTGCCAGCAGACCACCGGGACAGGGTTACACTGAAGCTTTCTTT. Protein: CASRPPGQGYTEAFF. The chain joins TRBV6-5 to TRBJ1-1, with 9 bases fitting TRBD1. The CDR3 has 15 residues. Germline V gene lookup returns CDR1 MNHEY and CDR2 SVGAGI. Trimming cost V 6 bases and J 3 bases; bases outside gene matches: 8.

This clone was detected a few times. The J gene is TRBJ1-1, the V gene TRBV18; D may be TRBD1 (5 bases). V gave up 0 bases and J gave up 4 bases, with 12 bases separating them. The germline gives CDR1 KGHSH, CDR2 LQKENI. The CDR3 has 15 amino acids. As DNA, the CDR3 is TGTGCCAGCTCACCACCGCAGGGCAAGTCCACTGAAGCTTTCTTT. As protein: CASSPPQGKSTEAFF.

The V gene is TRBV5-4, the J gene TRBJ1-1; D might be TRBD1 (6 bases). Looked up from germline, CDR1 is SGHNT and CDR2 is YYREEE (reference sequence). The CDR3 totals 15 residues. V gave up 8 bases and J gave up 0 bases, with 17 bases separating them. The CDR3 nucleotides read TGTGCCAGTACCAACAGGGCGGGTCTGAACACTGAAGCTTTCTTT. It yields the protein CASTNRAGLNTEAFF.

This clone was picked up a small number of times. The gene calls are TRBV5-1 and TRBJ2-7, with D possibly being TRBD1 (5 bases). Germline V gives CDR1 SGHRS, CDR2 YFSETQ. The CDR3 sequence is 14 residues long. V gave up 0 bases and J gave up 3 bases, with 10 bases separating them. In DNA, the CDR3 is TGCGCCAGCAGCTTGGCCTGGGGCGTCTACGAGCAGTACTTC. As protein: CASSLAWGVYEQYF.

V usage is TRBV9 and J usage is TRBJ2-5; TRBD2 agrees at 7 bases. With V trimmed by 5 bases and J by 0 bases, 7 bases remained unmatched. This CDR3 is built from 15 residues. Germline V lookup: CDR1 SGDLS, CDR2 YYNGEE. The CDR3 is CASSAGGTYQETQYF. CDR3 in DNA: TGTGCCAGCAGTGCCGGGGGGACGTACCAAGAGACCCAGTACTTC.

CDR3 sequence: CASSLDAGEAFF. CDR3 coding DNA: TGCGCCAGCAGCTTGGATGCGGGTGAGGCTTTCTTT. This chain connects TRBV5-1 to TRBJ1-1; unclear D gene. CDR3 length equals 12 residues. V lost 0 bases and J 11 bases, leaving 11 bases between the germline ends. Germline-derived CDR1 and CDR2 are SGHRS and YFSETQ.

The genes are TRBV11-2 and TRBJ2-1; 9 bases are a match to TRBD2. Germline V lookup: CDR1 SGHAT, CDR2 FQNNGV. Trimming removed 0 bases from V and 8 bases from J; junction bases left unmatched: 5. The CDR3 runs 15 residues. CDR3 amino acids: CASSLEREGSDEQFF. Here the CDR3 DNA reads TGTGCCAGCAGCTTAGAGCGGGAGGGCAGCGATGAGCAGTTCTTC.

This clone was observed a few times. One end of the junction is discordant with germline, which a read error may explain. The chain is built from TRBV6-6 and TRBJ2-3; 14 bases are a match to TRBD2. Germline lookup yields CDR1 MNHNY and CDR2 SVGAGI (reference sequence). CDR3 length: 16 residues. CDR3 loop: CASSYGLAGGPDAQYF. The CDR3 nucleotides are TGTGCCAGCAGTTACGGACTAGCGGGAGGCCCAGATGCGCAGTATTTT.

With respect to this clone: Other DNA sequences of this sample code for an identical CDR3. This chain joins TRBV9 and TRBJ2-7; the match to TRBD1 covers 9 bases. The J segment lost 2 bases and the V segment lost 0 bases, leaving 6 bases of the junction unmatched. This CDR3 is built from 16 residues. Germline CDR1 and CDR2: SGDLS and YYNGEE. The CDR3 sequence: CASSVAGQGAPYEQYF. The CDR3 DNA reads TGTGCCAGCAGCGTAGCGGGACAGGGTGCCCCCTACGAGCAGTACTTC.

The chain has TRBV30 and TRBJ1-5; D not resolved. V was cut by 2 bases and J by 0 bases, with 11 bases left in between. Per germline, CDR1 GTSNPN and CDR2 SVGIG (reference sequence). This CDR3 comprises 15 residues. CDR3 in DNA: TGTGCCTGGAGTCCGACGGACTATAGCAATCAGCCCCAGCATTTT. This sequence encodes CAWSPTDYSNQPQHF.

This clone was observed a few times. This chain connects TRBV11-2 to TRBJ2-1; TRBD2 matches 11 bases. The ends lost 5 bases at V and 10 bases at J; junction bases unmatched: 7. Germline loops: CDR1 SGHAT, CDR2 FQNNGV. The CDR3 is made up of 14 amino acids. CDR3 amino acids: CASSPGLAVGEQFF. Here the CDR3 DNA reads TGTGCCAGCAGCCCGGGACTAGCGGTGGGGGAGCAGTTCTTC.

This clone appeared a few times. This chain uses TRBV28 with TRBJ2-7; TRBD1 matches 7 bases. The length of the CDR3 is 13 residues. V shed 6 bases, J shed 4 bases, and the junction held 6 bases outside the gene matches. CDR1 and CDR2 (germline): MDHEN, SYDVKM. The CDR3 sequence is CASSPDRYYEQYF. For the CDR3, the DNA is TGTGCCAGCAGCCCGGACAGGTATTACGAGCAGTACTTC.

The chain couples TRBV7-2 to TRBJ1-1; maybe TRBD1 (5 bases). Looked up from germline, CDR1 is SGHTA and CDR2 is FQGNSA. The CDR3 loop spans 14 amino acids. Trimming removed 3 bases at V and 6 bases at J, with 14 bases between. The CDR3: CASSLGPPGAEAFF. DNA for the CDR3: TGTGCCAGCAGCTTGGGCCCCCCGGGGGCTGAAGCTTTCTTT. Based on the CDR3 plus reference TRBV7-2 and TRBJ1-1, the full variable domain is GAGVSQSPSNKVTEKGKDVELRCDPISGHTALYWYRQSLGQGLEFLIYFQGNSAPDKSGLPSDRFSAERTGGSVSTLTIQRTQQEDSAVYLCASSLGPPGAEAFFGQGTRLTVV.

The chain joins TRBV9 to TRBJ1-3, with 8 bases aligning to TRBD1. The germline CDR1 and CDR2 sequences are SGDLS and YYNGEE. V dropped 0 bases and J dropped 1; count of bases not matched to a gene: 9. The CDR3 contains 18 residues. CDR3 protein: CASSVAEDRGYSGNTIYF. CDR3 DNA: TGTGCCAGCAGCGTAGCGGAAGACAGGGGATATTCTGGAAACACCATATATTTT.

The chain employs TRBV6-4 and TRBJ2-3, with D maybe TRBD2 (7 bases). From germline, CDR1 is MRHNA and CDR2 SNTAGT. V lost 2 bases and J 4 bases, leaving 13 bases between the germline ends. The CDR3 is 15 residues long. The CDR3 spells CASSDKGGPPDTQYF. The CDR3 DNA reads TGTGCCAGCAGTGACAAGGGGGGGCCCCCAGATACGCAGTATTTT.

This chain joins TRBV7-6 and TRBJ2-5, with D perhaps TRBD2 (6 bases). This CDR3 contains 12 residues. Trimming shortened V by 8 bases and J by 5 bases, and 12 bases separated the two germline ends. Germline values: CDR1 SGHVS, CDR2 FNYEAQ. The CDR3 loop reads CASGGTGETQYF. In DNA, the CDR3 is TGTGCCAGCGGGGGGACCGGGGAGACCCAGTACTTC.

The J gene is TRBJ1-2, the V gene TRBV5-4; 9 bases are a match to TRBD1. The CDR3 runs 15 residues. Germline CDR1 is SGHNT and CDR2 is YYREEE (reference sequence). The ends lost 4 bases at V and 3 bases at J; junction bases unmatched: 7. This chain's CDR3 is CASSLGTGWDYGYTF. CDR3 coding DNA: TGTGCCAGCAGCCTCGGGACAGGGTGGGACTATGGCTACACCTTC.

With regard to this clone: One end of the junction does not line up with germline, which may come from a read error. This sample also contains other DNA sequences that code for the same CDR3. The chain joins TRBV6-1 to TRBJ2-6; 8 positions match TRBD1. CDR3 length: 19 amino acids. Germline loops: CDR1 MNHNS, CDR2 SASEGT. CDR3 coding DNA: TGTGCCAGCAGTGGCCGCCTGCGGACAGGGACAACTGGGGCCAACGTCCTGACCTTC. It yields the protein CASSGRLRTGTTGANVLTF.

By share, this clone ranks as medium-sized. The chain recombines TRBV4-3 with TRBJ2-3; 9 positions match TRBD1. The V gene's germline CDR1 is LGHNA and CDR2 YSLEER. The CDR3 runs 16 residues. V gave up 0 bases and J gave up 3 bases; unmatched junction bases: 4. In DNA, the CDR3 is TGCGCCAGCAGCCAAGATTGGGACAGGGAAACAGATACGCAGTATTTT. It yields the protein CASSQDWDRETDTQYF.